This T cell receptor beta chain was captured in a study of T cell clones after liver transplantation (dated by TCRdb to the late 2010s). At the level of the whole study: The samples were obtained from ITN030ST, a randomized trial that attempted immunosuppression withdrawal within 2 years after liver transplantation. Donor-reactive T cell clones were identified by TCRbeta sequencing following a pre-transplant mixed lymphocyte reaction and were subsequently tracked in post-transplant blood. As an antigen-independent comparator for the donor-reactive sequences, third party-reactive TCRbeta sequences from pre-transplant MLRs were identified as well. Of the eight recipients, a few were HCV-positive, while the remaining recipients had been transplanted for non-autoimmune, non-viral indications. The subjects received no induction therapy and were kept on standard immunosuppression until randomization at 12-24 months post-transplant. Tolerance was defined as complete withdrawal of immunosuppression for at least one year without a rise in liver enzymes beyond twice the upper limit of normal. Blood samples were taken pre-transplant, pre-randomization before withdrawal, and post-randomization after full withdrawal or failed withdrawal. The study cohort included 8 liver transplant recipients, of whom 3 were classified as tolerant and 5 as non-tolerant.

What the work shows at the level of the full study, not this receptor alone: The decline in donor-reactive sequences exceeded the decline in third party-reactive sequences, suggesting partial antigen-specific deletion that was unrelated to withdrawal success. When repertoire turnover was taken into account, detection of donor-reactive sequences was significantly reduced in 7 of 8 subjects for CD4 and in 8 of 8 subjects for CD8. The conclusions were considered preliminary, being limited by small, heterogeneous patient numbers and non-standardized post-transplant time points. Circulating donor-reactive CD4 TCRbeta sequences fell significantly post-transplant in 5 of 8 subjects, irrespective of tolerance or HCV status. In two subjects, low numbers of available donor cells limited the measurable donor-reactive repertoire. Because no allograft tissue specimens were available, donor-reactive T cells may have migrated into the graft instead of being deleted.

The sample's time point label, in plain terms: pre-transplant. Unstimulated PBMCs, after thawing, were stained for CD3, CD4 and CD8 and then FACS-sorted into CD3+CD4+ and CD3+CD8+ populations. Each of the 8 studied subjects was randomized to immunosuppression withdrawal. The Qiagen DNeasy Blood and Tissue Kit was used to isolate genomic DNA. From V the trimming removes 2 bases and from J it removes 7 bases, while the gene matches leave 17 bases of the junction unaccounted for. From cysteine to phenylalanine, the CDR3 is 18 amino acids long. CDR3 DNA only is kept here, 54 bases in frame from base 1. Via the germline V gene, CDR1 is SGDLS and CDR2 YYNGEE. High-throughput TCRbeta CDR3 sequencing of frozen genomic DNA was performed by immunoSEQ, with PCR amplification, mapping, bias correction and internal controls included. In the source study's methods: Only productive rearrangements were retained, with each unique TCRbeta sequence defined by its CDR3 nucleotide sequence together with its V and J gene. Donor-reactive sequences required at least 5-fold expansion in CFSE-low cells versus unstimulated pre-transplant cells and at least 0.01% frequency. Minimum frequency thresholds were set for each subject based on the unstimulated sample with the lowest template count, ensuring at least 90% detection power. Jensen-Shannon divergence between the top 1000 TCRbeta sequences after and before transplant was used to measure repertoire turnover. Two-sided Fisher's exact tests were used to test for changes in how often donor-reactive sequences were detected. The immuneACCESS repertoire file appears here via TCRdb, limited to in-frame rearrangements. These files lack a portion of the clones; in checked studies, under half of the deficit traces to unresolved V genes, and the cause of the others is not known. That table is the source of V, J and clone size, and D and trimming were worked out from the DNA. Here the sample has roughly 55,000 clones; roughly 84% occur a single time. Around 8.5% of the sample belongs to the ten largest clones.

As to this clone: It lacks a known antigen. Per-nucleotide qualities are absent, and no much larger clonotype sits a single base away.

The chain is made from TRBV9 and TRBJ2-2; TRBD2 agrees with 7 junctional bases. This TCR was sampled from a human donor who received a liver transplant. Specimen: CD4+ T cells from blood, collected before liver transplant. The DNA sequence is as follows: TGTGCCAGCAGCGTCTCGACTAGCCCCACGAAGTTCGGCGGGGAGCTGTTTTTT. Translated, this gives CASSVSTSPTKFGGELFF.